This entry is about one T cell receptor (beta chain). In the study's own analysis: Quantification of nucleated cells was approximated via reference gene primer amplification. Libraries were prepared by immunoSEQ multiplex PCR; TCRdb keeps only in-frame clonotypes and omits some of them. V, J and clone size reflect that table, while D and trimming were determined from the DNA. In the table there are 45,000 or so clones, 70% to 90% of which are singletons. These data are taken from a study of blood T cell repertoires in COVID-19. In the study overall: The study drew acute and convalescent COVID-19 samples from the United States, Italy and Spain. T cells, B-cell-depleted T cells, or PBMCs supplied cDNA or gDNA.

Germline values: CDR1 LNHDA, CDR2 SQIVND (reference sequence). The CDR3 contains 14 residues. Trimming took 10 bases from V and 1 from J, leaving 14 bases between them. The source is a man between 65 and 85 years old with active COVID-19. The chain combines TRBV19 with TRBJ1-3, with D hard to call. The sequenced material came from peripheral blood. CDR3 nucleotides: TGTGCCACTCGGGAGGGTTTTTCTGGAAACACCATATATTTT. This sequence encodes CATREGFSGNTIYF.